This T cell receptor (beta chain) was obtained from a study of PD-1 blockade in classical Hodgkin lymphoma. Study observations and caveats: The drivers behind the repertoire differences, possibly disease activity or prior therapy, remain undefined. Baseline TCR diversity was reportedly lower in newly diagnosed patients than healthy donors. In CD4+ cells, TCR diversity went up significantly by C4D1, but in CD8+ cells it did not.

Time point: cycle 4 day 1 (C4D1), after more than five weeks of nivolumab. Every patient relapsed after autologous stem cell transplantation, and brentuximab vedotin exposure varied. Progressive disease, partial response or complete response was each patient's best response. Germline V gene data show CDR1 as SGHAT and CDR2 as FQDESV (reference sequence). V lost 5 bases, J lost 6 bases, and 7 bases stayed unmatched. The CDR3 totals 14 residues. Clones were sequenced by immunoSEQ multiplex PCR, and TCRdb holds only the in-frame ones, with some missing. Counted here are approximately 89,000 clones, about 83% occurring once; the ten biggest clones make up more than 15%. Comments on this clone: Its antigen is undetermined.

V usage is TRBV11-1 and J usage is TRBJ1-1, with 9 bases that match TRBD1. This clonotype was obtained from a human donor with classical Hodgkin lymphoma. The specimen comprised peripheral blood mononuclear cells (PBMCs), sampled before the fourth cycle of nivolumab. The CDR3 region is CASSPRDRDPEAFF. The CDR3 DNA reads as TGTGCCAGCAGCCCGCGGGACAGGGATCCTGAAGCTTTCTTT. Combining the CDR3 with reference TRBV11-1 and TRBJ1-1 gives the whole variable domain EAEVAQSPRYKITEKSQAVAFWCDPISGHATLYWYRQILGQGPELLVQFQDESVVDDSQLPKDRFSAERLKGVDSTLKIQPAELGDSAMYLCASSPRDRDPEAFFGQGTRLTVV.